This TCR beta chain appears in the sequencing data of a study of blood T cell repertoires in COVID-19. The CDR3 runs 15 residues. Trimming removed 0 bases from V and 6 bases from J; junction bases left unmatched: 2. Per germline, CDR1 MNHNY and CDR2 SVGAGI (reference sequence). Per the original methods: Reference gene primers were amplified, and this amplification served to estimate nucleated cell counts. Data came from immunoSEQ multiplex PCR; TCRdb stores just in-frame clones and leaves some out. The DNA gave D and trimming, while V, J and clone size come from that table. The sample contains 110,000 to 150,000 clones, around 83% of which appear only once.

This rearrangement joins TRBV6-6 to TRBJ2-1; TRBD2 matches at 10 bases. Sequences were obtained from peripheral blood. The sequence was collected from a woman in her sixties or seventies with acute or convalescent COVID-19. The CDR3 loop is CASSYSSGGANEQFF. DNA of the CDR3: TGTGCCAGCAGTTACTCGAGCGGGGGGGCCAATGAGCAGTTCTTC.